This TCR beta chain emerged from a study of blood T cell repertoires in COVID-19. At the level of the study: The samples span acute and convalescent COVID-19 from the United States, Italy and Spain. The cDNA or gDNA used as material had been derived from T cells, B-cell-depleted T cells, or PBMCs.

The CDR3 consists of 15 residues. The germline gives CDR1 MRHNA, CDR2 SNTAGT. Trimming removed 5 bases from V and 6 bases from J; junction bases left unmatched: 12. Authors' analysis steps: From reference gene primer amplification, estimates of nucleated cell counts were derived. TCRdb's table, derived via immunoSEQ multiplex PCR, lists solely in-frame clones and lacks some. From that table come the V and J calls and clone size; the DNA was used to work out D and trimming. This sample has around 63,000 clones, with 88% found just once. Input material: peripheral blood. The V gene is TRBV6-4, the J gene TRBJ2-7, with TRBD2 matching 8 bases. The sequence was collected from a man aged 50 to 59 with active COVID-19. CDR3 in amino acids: CASSPRGGAEGEQYF. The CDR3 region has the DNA TGTGCCAGCAGTCCCCGGGGGGGGGCGGAAGGCGAGCAGTACTTC.